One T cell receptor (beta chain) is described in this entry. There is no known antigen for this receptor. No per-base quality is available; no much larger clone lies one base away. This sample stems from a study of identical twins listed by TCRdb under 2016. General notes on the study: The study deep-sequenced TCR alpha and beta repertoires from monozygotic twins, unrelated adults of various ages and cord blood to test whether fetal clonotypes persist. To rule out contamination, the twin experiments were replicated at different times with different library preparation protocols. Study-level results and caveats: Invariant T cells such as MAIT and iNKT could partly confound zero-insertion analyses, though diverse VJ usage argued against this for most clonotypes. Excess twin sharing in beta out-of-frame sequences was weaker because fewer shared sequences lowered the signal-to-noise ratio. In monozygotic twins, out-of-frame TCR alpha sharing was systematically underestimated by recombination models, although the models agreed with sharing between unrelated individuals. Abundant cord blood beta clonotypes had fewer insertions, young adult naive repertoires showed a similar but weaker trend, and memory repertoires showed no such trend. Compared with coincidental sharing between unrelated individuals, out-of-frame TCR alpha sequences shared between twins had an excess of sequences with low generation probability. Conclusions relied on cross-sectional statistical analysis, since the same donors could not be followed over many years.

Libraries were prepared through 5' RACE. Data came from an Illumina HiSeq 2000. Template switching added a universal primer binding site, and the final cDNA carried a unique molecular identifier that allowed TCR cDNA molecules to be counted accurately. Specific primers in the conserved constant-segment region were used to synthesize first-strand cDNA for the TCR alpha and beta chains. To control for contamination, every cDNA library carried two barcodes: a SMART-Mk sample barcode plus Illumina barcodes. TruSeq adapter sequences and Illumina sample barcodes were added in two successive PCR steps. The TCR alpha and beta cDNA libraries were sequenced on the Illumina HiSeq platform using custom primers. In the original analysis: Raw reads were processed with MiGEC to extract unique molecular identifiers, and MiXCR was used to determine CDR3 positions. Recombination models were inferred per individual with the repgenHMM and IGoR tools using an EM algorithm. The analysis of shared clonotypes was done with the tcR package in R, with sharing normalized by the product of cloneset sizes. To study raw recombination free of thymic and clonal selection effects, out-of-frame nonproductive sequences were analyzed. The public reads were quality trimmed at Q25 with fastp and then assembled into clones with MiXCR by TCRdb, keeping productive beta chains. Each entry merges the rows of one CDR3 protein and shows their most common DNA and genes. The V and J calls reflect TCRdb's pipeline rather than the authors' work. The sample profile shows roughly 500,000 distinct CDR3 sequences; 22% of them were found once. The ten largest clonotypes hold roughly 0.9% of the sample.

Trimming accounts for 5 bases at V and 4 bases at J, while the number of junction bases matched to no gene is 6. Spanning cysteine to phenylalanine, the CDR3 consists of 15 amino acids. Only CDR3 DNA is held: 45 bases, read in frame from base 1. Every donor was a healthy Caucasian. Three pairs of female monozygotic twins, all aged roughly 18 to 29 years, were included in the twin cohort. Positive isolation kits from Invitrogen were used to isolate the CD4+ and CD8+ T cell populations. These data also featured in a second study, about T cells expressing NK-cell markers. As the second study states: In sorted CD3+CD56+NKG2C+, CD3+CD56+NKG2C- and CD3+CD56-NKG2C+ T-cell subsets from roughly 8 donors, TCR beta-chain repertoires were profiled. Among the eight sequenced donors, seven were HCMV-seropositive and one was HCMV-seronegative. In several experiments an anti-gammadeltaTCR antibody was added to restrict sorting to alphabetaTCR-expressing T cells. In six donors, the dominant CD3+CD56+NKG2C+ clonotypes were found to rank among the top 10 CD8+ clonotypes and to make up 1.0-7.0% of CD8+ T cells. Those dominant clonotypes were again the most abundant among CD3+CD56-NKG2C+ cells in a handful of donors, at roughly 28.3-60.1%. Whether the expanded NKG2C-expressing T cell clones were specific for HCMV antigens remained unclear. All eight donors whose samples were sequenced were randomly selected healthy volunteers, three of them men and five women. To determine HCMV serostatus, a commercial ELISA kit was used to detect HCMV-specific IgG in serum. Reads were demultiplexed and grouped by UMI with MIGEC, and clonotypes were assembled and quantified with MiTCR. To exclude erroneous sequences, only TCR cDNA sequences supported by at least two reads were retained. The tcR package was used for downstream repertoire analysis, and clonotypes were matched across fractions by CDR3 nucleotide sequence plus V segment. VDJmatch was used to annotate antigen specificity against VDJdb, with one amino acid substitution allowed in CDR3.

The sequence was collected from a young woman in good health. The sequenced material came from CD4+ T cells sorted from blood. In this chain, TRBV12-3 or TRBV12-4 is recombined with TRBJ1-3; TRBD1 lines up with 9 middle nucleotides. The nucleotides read TGTGCCAGCAGTCTAGGGGGGACAGGGGGAAACACCATATATTTT. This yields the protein CASSLGGTGGNTIYF.